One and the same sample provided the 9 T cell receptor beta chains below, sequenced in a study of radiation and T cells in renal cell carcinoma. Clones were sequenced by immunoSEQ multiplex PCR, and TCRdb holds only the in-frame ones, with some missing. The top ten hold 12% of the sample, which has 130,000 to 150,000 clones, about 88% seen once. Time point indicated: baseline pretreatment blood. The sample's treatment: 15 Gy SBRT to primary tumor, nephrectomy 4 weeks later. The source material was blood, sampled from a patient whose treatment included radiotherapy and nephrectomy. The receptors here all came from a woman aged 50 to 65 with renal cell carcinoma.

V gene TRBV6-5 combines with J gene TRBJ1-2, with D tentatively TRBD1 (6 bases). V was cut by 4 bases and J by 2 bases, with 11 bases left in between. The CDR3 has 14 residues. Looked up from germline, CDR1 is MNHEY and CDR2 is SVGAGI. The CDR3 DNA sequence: TGTGCCAGCAGTTCGACAGGAGTAAACTATGGCTACACCTTC. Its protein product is CASSSTGVNYGYTF.

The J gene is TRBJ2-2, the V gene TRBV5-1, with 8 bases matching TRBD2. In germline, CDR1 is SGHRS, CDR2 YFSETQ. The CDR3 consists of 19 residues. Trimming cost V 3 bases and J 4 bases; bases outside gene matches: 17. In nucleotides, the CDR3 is TGCGCCAGCAGCTCCCGGGGGGGACAAACATCGCGAGGCACCGGGGAGCTGTTTTTT. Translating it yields CASSSRGGQTSRGTGELFF.

The CDR3 coding sequence is TGTGCCAGCAGTCTTCCCCCGGCCATGAACACTGAAGCTTTCTTT. This codes for CASSLPPAMNTEAFF. The chain joins TRBV6-6 to TRBJ1-1; unclear D gene. Per the germline V gene, CDR1 is MNHNY and CDR2 is SVGAGI (reference sequence). V was pared by 5 bases and J by 0 bases, with 13 bases between. The CDR3 sequence is 15 residues long.

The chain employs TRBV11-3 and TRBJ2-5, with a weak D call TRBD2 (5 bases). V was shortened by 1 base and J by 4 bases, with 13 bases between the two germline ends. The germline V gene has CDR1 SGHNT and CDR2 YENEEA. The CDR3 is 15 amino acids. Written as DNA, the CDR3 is TGTGCCAGCAGCTTAGGACTGGGGAGCCGAGAGACCCAGTACTTC. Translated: CASSLGLGSRETQYF. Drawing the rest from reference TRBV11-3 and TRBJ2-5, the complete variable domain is EAGVVQSPRYKIIEKKQPVAFWCNPISGHNTLYWYLQNLGQGPELLIRYENEEAVDDSQLPKDRFSAERLKGVDSTLKIQPAELGDSAVYLCASSLGLGSRETQYFGPGTRLLVL.

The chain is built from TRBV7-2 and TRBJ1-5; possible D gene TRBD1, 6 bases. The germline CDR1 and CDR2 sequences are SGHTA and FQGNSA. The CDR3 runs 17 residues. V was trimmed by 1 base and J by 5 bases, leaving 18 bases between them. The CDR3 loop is CASSLVPIGQSDQPQHF. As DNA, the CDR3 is TGTGCCAGCAGCTTAGTGCCCATAGGACAGAGCGATCAGCCCCAGCATTTT.

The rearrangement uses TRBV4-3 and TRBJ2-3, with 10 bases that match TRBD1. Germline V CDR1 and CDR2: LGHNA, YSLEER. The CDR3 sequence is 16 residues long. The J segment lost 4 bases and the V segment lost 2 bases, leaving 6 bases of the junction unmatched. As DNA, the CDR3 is TGCGCCAGCAGCCAAACTTACGGACAGGGGGCAGATACGCAGTATTTT. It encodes CASSQTYGQGADTQYF.

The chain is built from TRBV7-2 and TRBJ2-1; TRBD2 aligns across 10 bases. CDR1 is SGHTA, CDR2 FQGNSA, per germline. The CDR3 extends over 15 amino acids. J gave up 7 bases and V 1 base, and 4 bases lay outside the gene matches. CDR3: CASSLGGLATNEQFF. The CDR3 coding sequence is TGTGCCAGCAGCTTAGGGGGACTAGCGACAAATGAGCAGTTCTTC.

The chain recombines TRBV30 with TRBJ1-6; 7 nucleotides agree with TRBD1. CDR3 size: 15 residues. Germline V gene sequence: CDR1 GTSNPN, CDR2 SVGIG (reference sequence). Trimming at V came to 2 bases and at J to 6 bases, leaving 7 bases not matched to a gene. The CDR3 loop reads CAWSSGAGGNSPLHF. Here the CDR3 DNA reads TGTGCCTGGAGTTCGGGGGCAGGGGGTAATTCACCCCTCCACTTT.

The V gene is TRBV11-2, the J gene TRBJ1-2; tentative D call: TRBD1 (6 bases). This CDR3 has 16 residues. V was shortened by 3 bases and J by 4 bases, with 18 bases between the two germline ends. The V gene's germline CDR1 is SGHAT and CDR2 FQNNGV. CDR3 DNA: TGTGCCAGCAGCTTGGTGTTCCGGGGGCAGGGCTATGGCTACACCTTC. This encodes CASSLVFRGQGYGYTF.